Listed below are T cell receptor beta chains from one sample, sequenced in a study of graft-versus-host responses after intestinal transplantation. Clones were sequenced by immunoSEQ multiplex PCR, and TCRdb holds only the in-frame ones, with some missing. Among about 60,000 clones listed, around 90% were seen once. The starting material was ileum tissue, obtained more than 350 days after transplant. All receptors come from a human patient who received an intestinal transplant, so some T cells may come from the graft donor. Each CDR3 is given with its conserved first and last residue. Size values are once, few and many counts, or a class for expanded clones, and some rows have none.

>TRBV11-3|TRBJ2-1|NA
CASSLGELPNNEQFF
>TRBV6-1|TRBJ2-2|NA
CASSDLRIGTSLTGELFF
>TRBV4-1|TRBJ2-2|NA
CASSQYQLAGEAGELFF
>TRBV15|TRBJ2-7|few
CATSNRGLEQYF
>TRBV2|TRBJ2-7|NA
CGQRRRLAGGPYEQYF
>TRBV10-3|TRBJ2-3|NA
CAIADFTDTQYF
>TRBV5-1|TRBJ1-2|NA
CASSTGTGDYGYTF
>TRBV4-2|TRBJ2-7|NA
CASSQDGKGTSANRRVYYEQYF
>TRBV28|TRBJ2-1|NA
CASSPGTSGRRWVVRHEQFF
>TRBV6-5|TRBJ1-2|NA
CASSSTRGYTF
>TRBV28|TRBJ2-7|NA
CASIGSGNPFYEQYF
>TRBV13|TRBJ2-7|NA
CASSKRGEETYEQYF
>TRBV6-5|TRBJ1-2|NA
CASSQPGGAGYGYTF
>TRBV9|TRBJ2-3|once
CASSTSGRAHTDTQYF
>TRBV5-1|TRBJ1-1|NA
CASSLGAGYATEAFF
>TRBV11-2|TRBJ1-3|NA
CASSKGAFSGNTIYF
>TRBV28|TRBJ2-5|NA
CASGLLGVLQETQYF
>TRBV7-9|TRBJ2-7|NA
CASSLGAGPLEQYF
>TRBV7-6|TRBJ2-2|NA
CASSLLPLGRGKDTGELFF
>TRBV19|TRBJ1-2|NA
CASLGATYNYGYTF
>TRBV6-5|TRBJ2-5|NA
CASSYSNPPEETQYF
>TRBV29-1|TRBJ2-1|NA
CSVVTTHNEQFF
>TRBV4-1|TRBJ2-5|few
CASWGEGTQYF
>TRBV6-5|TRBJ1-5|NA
CASSRTAQGNQPQHF
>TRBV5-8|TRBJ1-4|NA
CASSFLTMFGPSGPNEKLFF
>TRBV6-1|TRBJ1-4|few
CASSDQTGGNEKLFF
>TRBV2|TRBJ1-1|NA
CASTFSRTEAFF
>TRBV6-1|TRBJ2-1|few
CASQGPYNEQFF
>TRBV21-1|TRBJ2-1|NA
CASSKADQRASSYNEQFF
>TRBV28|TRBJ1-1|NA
CASSSQGNTEAFF
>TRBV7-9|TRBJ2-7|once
CASSFAGTGGNEQYF
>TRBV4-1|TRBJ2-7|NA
CASSLLAGTAYEQYF